What follows are 32 T cell receptor beta chains derived from one specimen sequenced in a study of OX40 agonist ivuxolimab in advanced cancers. Only in-frame clones appear in the TCRdb table, and some are missing; sequencing was by immunoSEQ multiplex PCR. The table shows more than 80,000 clones, with more than 85% occurring only once. The sample in question was CD4+ or CD8+ T cells sorted from blood, obtained in a trial of the OX40 agonist ivuxolimab. These receptors were taken from an adult with an advanced solid tumor such as melanoma, head and neck, liver or kidney cancer.

This sequence joins TRBV19 and TRBJ2-5; maybe TRBD2 (5 bases). CDR3 length: 14 residues. Germline V gene data show CDR1 as LNHDA and CDR2 as SQIVND (reference sequence). V was shortened by 7 bases and J by 5 bases, with 17 bases between the two germline ends. CDR3 bases: TGTGCCAGTACCCGGGCGATATGGGAGGAGACCCAGTACTTC. It encodes CASTRAIWEETQYF.

The chain couples TRBV6-6 to TRBJ1-6; D gene ambiguous. The CDR3 consists of 14 residues. V lost 10 bases, J lost 0 bases, and 10 bases lay in between. CDR1 and CDR2 from the germline V gene are MNHNY and SVGAGI (reference sequence). CDR3 in amino acids: CATLGSSYNSPLHF. In DNA, the CDR3 is TGTGCCACCCTCGGTAGCTCCTATAATTCACCCCTCCACTTT.

The chain carries TRBV4-3 and TRBJ2-3, with a possible D match to TRBD1 (6 bases). Germline V lookup: CDR1 LGHNA, CDR2 YSLEER. Between the trimmed V and J ends, which lost 0 bases and 7 bases, there was a span of 20 bases. This CDR3 is built from 17 residues. This chain's CDR3 is CASSQEVERQVYNTQYF. The CDR3 coding sequence is TGCGCCAGCAGCCAAGAGGTGGAGAGACAGGTGTATAATACGCAGTATTTT.

The chain couples TRBV6-1 to TRBJ2-3, with D perhaps matching TRBD1 (6 bases). The CDR3 extends over 14 amino acids. Germline V gene sequence: CDR1 MNHNS, CDR2 SASEGT. V was pared by 6 bases and J by 0 bases, with 10 bases between. CDR3 sequence (DNA): TGTGCCAGCAGCTACAGGGCTAGCACAGATACGCAGTATTTT. This encodes CASSYRASTDTQYF.

The chain carries TRBV5-4 and TRBJ1-4, with D uncertain. The V gene's germline CDR1 is SGHNT and CDR2 YYREEE (reference sequence). Trimming took 1 base from V and 8 from J, leaving 9 bases between them. This CDR3 has 13 residues. This CDR3 reads CASSLKPDEKLFF. In DNA form, the CDR3 reads TGTGCCAGCAGCTTGAAGCCGGACGAAAAACTGTTTTTT.

The chain joins TRBV5-1 to TRBJ2-2; possible D gene TRBD2, 5 bases. CDR1 SGHRS and CDR2 YFSETQ come from the germline V gene. Trimming cost V 0 bases and J 6 bases, with 9 bases left between them. The CDR3 runs 14 residues. The CDR3 nucleotides read TGCGCCAGCAGCTTGGAACTCGGGGCCGGGGAGCTGTTTTTT. Translated: CASSLELGAGELFF.

The chain is built from TRBV7-9 and TRBJ1-6; D is ambiguous. The CDR3 covers 18 residues. V was shortened by 1 base and J by 0 bases, with 13 bases between the two germline ends. Germline values: CDR1 SEHNR, CDR2 FQNEAQ (reference sequence). The CDR3 loop reads CASSLGSSGSSYNSPLHF. CDR3 nucleotides: TGTGCCAGCAGCTTAGGCAGTAGCGGGAGCTCCTATAATTCACCCCTCCACTTT.

The CDR3 loop is CASSRSGQAATNEKLFF. Here the CDR3 DNA reads TGTGCCAGTAGTCGGTCAGGGCAGGCCGCAACTAATGAAAAACTGTTTTTT. V and J are TRBV19 and TRBJ1-4; the D gene is possibly TRBD1 (5 bases). Germline loops: CDR1 LNHDA, CDR2 SQIVND (reference sequence). V was cut by 5 bases and J by 0 bases, with 16 bases left in between. This CDR3 region has 17 residues.

V is TRBV9 and J is TRBJ1-2; 7 bases line up with TRBD1. This CDR3 has 14 residues. Germline V gene lookup returns CDR1 SGDLS and CDR2 YYNGEE. With V trimmed by 0 bases and J by 4 bases, 3 bases remained unmatched. CDR3 nucleotides: TGTGCCAGCAGCGTAGACAGGGGATTCTATGGCTACACCTTC. It translates to CASSVDRGFYGYTF.

The rearrangement uses TRBV19 and TRBJ1-5, with no clear D. This CDR3 has 13 amino acids. Germline CDR1 and CDR2: LNHDA and SQIVND (reference sequence). The V gene lost 5 bases and the J gene lost 2 bases, with 7 bases spanning the gap. The CDR3 coding sequence is TGTGCCAGTAGTCGGTGGCGCAATCAGCCCCAGCATTTT. Protein product: CASSRWRNQPQHF. The variable domain in full, with the rest retrieved from reference TRBV19 and TRBJ1-5, is DGGITQSPKYLFRKEGQNVTLSCEQNLNHDAMYWYRQDPGQGLRLIYYSQIVNDFQKGDIAEGYSVSREKKESFPLTVTSAQKNPTAFYLCASSRWRNQPQHFGDGTRLSIL.

The chain couples TRBV4-2 to TRBJ1-2, with D uncertain. The CDR3 runs to 16 residues. Germline V gene sequence: CDR1 LGHNA, CDR2 YNFKEQ. The V end was cut by 1 base, the J end by 3 bases, with 15 bases between. CDR3 in amino acids: CASSQGPRSGDYGYTF. In DNA, the CDR3 is TGTGCCAGCAGCCAAGGCCCACGGTCCGGCGACTATGGCTACACCTTC.

The chain couples TRBV19 to TRBJ1-1, with TRBD1 as a possible D gene (6 bases). V was clipped by 6 bases and J by 5 bases, with 16 bases between them. The length of the CDR3 is 14 residues. Germline V lookup: CDR1 LNHDA, CDR2 SQIVND (reference sequence). CDR3 DNA: TGTGCCAGTAGCCAACAGGGTAGGTGGACTGAAGCTTTCTTT. This codes for CASSQQGRWTEAFF.

This clone has a single count. The chain is built from TRBV6-6 and TRBJ1-3; D is unclear. V was shortened by 0 bases and J by 0 bases, with 6 bases between the two germline ends. This CDR3 is 15 amino acids long. Germline lookup yields CDR1 MNHNY and CDR2 SVGAGI (reference sequence). Written as DNA, the CDR3 is TGTGCCAGCAGTTACTCGATGAACTCTGGAAACACCATATATTTT. Translating it yields CASSYSMNSGNTIYF.

The chain employs TRBV9 and TRBJ2-3, with TRBD2 as a possible D gene (5 bases). V was shortened by 2 bases and J by 4 bases, with 11 bases between the two germline ends. From germline, CDR1 is SGDLS and CDR2 YYNGEE. This CDR3 spans 14 amino acids. The CDR3 loop reads CASSVSSMSDTQYF. CDR3 DNA sequence: TGTGCCAGCAGCGTTTCTAGCATGTCAGATACGCAGTATTTT.

The chain joins TRBV29-1 to TRBJ2-3; D assignment may be TRBD1 or TRBD2 (5 bases each). Deletions cut 7 bases from V and 0 bases from J, with 14 bases between. Germline V lookup: CDR1 SQVTM, CDR2 ANQGSEA. CDR3 length: 14 residues. DNA of the CDR3: TGCAGCGCCCGGGACCCGTGGAGCACAGATACGCAGTATTTT. Amino acids: CSARDPWSTDTQYF.

This clone was counted a single time. This chain connects TRBV4-3 to TRBJ1-4, with D perhaps TRBD1 (5 bases). CDR3 length: 16 residues. The V gene's germline CDR1 is LGHNA and CDR2 YSLEER. The V and J ends lost 3 bases and 3 bases respectively, with 14 bases between them. Here the CDR3 reads CASSQGDRAANEKLFF. The CDR3 region has the DNA TGCGCCAGCAGCCAGGGCGACAGAGCGGCTAATGAAAAACTGTTTTTT.

This chain connects TRBV28 to TRBJ1-1; 8 positions agree with TRBD1. Germline V CDR1 and CDR2: MDHEN, SYDVKM. This CDR3 spans 18 amino acids. V lost 4 bases to trimming and J lost 3 bases; unmatched junction nucleotides: 16. The CDR3 nucleotides read TGTGCCAGCAGTTACCTACAGGGGGTCGGAGGGATGGACACTGAAGCTTTCTTT. Translating gives CASSYLQGVGGMDTEAFF.

V usage is TRBV11-3 and J usage is TRBJ1-4; D ambiguous. Trimming pared 9 bases from V and 3 bases from J, leaving 11 bases between. Per germline, CDR1 SGHNT and CDR2 YENEEA. The CDR3 runs 13 residues. The CDR3 DNA follows: TGTGCCAGGGTAGTCGGGGCTAATGAAAAACTGTTTTTT. It encodes CARVVGANEKLFF.

The chain joins TRBV4-1 to TRBJ1-3; D unresolved. There are 15 residues in the CDR3. Germline loops: CDR1 MGHRA, CDR2 YSYEKL. V lost 4 bases to trimming and J lost 0 bases, with 10 bases between them. CDR3 amino acids: CASSPRVLSGNTIYF. CDR3 DNA: TGCGCCAGCAGCCCAAGGGTCCTCTCTGGAAACACCATATATTTT.

The chain recombines TRBV7-2 with TRBJ1-5, with no clear D. V lost 5 bases and J lost 0, with 8 bases in between. This CDR3 is built from 14 residues. Looked up from germline, CDR1 is SGHTA and CDR2 is FQGNSA. This CDR3 reads CASSPNYSNQPQHF. In DNA form, the CDR3 reads TGTGCCAGCAGCCCAAACTATAGCAATCAGCCCCAGCATTTT.

The V and J genes are TRBV7-2 and TRBJ2-7; 11 bases agree with TRBD2. This CDR3 is 16 amino acids long. V gave up 1 base and J gave up 3 bases; unmatched junction bases: 5. CDR1 SGHTA and CDR2 FQGNSA come from the germline V gene. CDR3 in DNA: TGTGCCAGCAGCTTAGAAGGGACTAGCGGAGTCTACGAGCAGTACTTC. Its translation is CASSLEGTSGVYEQYF.

This clone was found once. J is TRBJ2-7 and V is TRBV30; 8 nucleotides line up with TRBD1. The CDR3 covers 15 residues. The germline V gene encodes CDR1 GTSNPN and CDR2 SVGIG (reference sequence). Germline trimming cut 0 bases from V and 9 bases from J; bases unmatched to any gene: 13. CDR3 nucleotide sequence: TGTGCCTGGAGTGTACGTCTCAGGGGGCCTAAATGGCAGTACTTC. Protein: CAWSVRLRGPKWQYF.

The rearrangement links TRBV19 to TRBJ1-4; TRBD1 matches 7 bases. CDR1 and CDR2 from the germline V gene are LNHDA and SQIVND (reference sequence). There are 23 residues in the CDR3. The V gene end was trimmed by 5 bases and the J gene end by 7 bases; junction bases not matched to a gene: 34. CDR3: CASSGGLWGQGDKNGDSFEKLFF. For the CDR3, the DNA is TGTGCCAGTAGTGGGGGGCTCTGGGGTCAAGGAGATAAAAATGGGGACAGCTTTGAAAAACTGTTTTTT.

This clone showed up just once. V gene TRBV9 combines with J gene TRBJ1-2; possibly TRBD1 for D (5 bases). From germline, CDR1 is SGDLS and CDR2 YYNGEE. Trimming left V 3 bases short and J 4 bases short, with 13 bases between. This CDR3 comprises 14 residues. Here the CDR3 DNA reads TGTGCCAGCAGCGCCTCATTGGGGCCCTATGGCTACACCTTC. Translating it yields CASSASLGPYGYTF.

The chain combines TRBV29-1 with TRBJ2-1; weak D call: TRBD1 (6 bases). The CDR3 length is 10 residues. The germline V gene has CDR1 SQVTM and CDR2 ANQGSEA. The V gene lost 6 bases and the J gene lost 14 bases, with 14 bases spanning the gap. CDR3 nucleotide sequence: TGCAGCGTCCCGACAGGTCGGGAGTTCTTC. As protein: CSVPTGREFF.

This sequence joins TRBV7-2 and TRBJ2-1; 10 nucleotides agree with TRBD2. Germline CDR1 SGHTA, CDR2 FQGNSA. CDR3 size: 16 residues. The J segment lost 2 bases and the V segment lost 4 bases, leaving 5 bases of the junction unmatched. CDR3: CASSYYSGGTYNEQFF. The CDR3 bases are TGTGCCAGCAGCTATTATAGCGGGGGGACCTACAATGAGCAGTTCTTC.

This clone has more than one count but fewer than ten. This chain joins TRBV19 and TRBJ1-5, with 7 nucleotides matching TRBD1. This CDR3 has 14 amino acids. V lost 5 bases, J lost 7 bases, and 8 bases stayed unmatched. Germline V lookup: CDR1 LNHDA, CDR2 SQIVND (reference sequence). For the CDR3, the DNA is TGTGCCAGTAGTTCACAGGGGCCTGACCAGCCCCAGCATTTT. This codes for CASSSQGPDQPQHF.

This clone was picked up one time. The chain has TRBV7-3 and TRBJ2-1, with 10 positions matching TRBD2. The trim removed 6 bases at V and 4 bases at J, leaving 6 bases unmatched. The CDR3 totals 15 residues. From germline, CDR1 is SGHTA and CDR2 FQGTGA. CDR3 amino acids: CASSPTAGGYNEQFF. CDR3 nucleotides: TGTGCCAGCAGTCCTACAGCGGGAGGGTACAATGAGCAGTTCTTC.

In regard to this clone: At one boundary the junction diverges from the germline segment, which might be a read error. The V gene is TRBV6-5, the J gene TRBJ1-1; D is perhaps TRBD1 (5 bases). The CDR3 is 9 residues long. CDR1 and CDR2 (germline): MNHEY, SVGAGI. In DNA, the CDR3 is TGTGCCAGCAGCATCGACAGTATATTT. Its translation: CASSIDSIF.

The J gene is TRBJ1-1, the V gene TRBV28, with 8 bases lining up with TRBD1. V shed 6 bases and J 5 bases; nucleotides not matched to a gene: 11. Germline CDR1 reads MDHEN; CDR2 reads SYDVKM. The CDR3 sequence is 15 residues long. The CDR3 region has the DNA TGTGCCAGCAGCACCCAGGGGGCGGAGAGGACTGAAGCTTTCTTT. Residues: CASSTQGAERTEAFF. Using reference TRBV28 and TRBJ1-1 for the parts outside the CDR3, the full variable domain is DVKVTQSSRYLVKRTGEKVFLECVQDMDHENMFWYRQDPGLGLRLIYFSYDVKMKEKGDIPEGYSVSREKKERFSLILESASTNQTSMYLCASSTQGAERTEAFFGQGTRLTVV.

The chain couples TRBV28 to TRBJ1-1; 7 positions agree with TRBD1. J gave up 0 bases and V 6 bases, and 7 bases lay outside the gene matches. Germline V CDR1 and CDR2: MDHEN, SYDVKM. CDR3 length: 15 residues. The CDR3 loop reads CASRGTAEMNTEAFF. The CDR3, as DNA: TGTGCCAGCAGGGGGACAGCCGAGATGAACACTGAAGCTTTCTTT.

This clone has a single count. V usage is TRBV4-1 and J usage is TRBJ1-2, with 8 nucleotides matching TRBD1. Germline V gene lookup returns CDR1 MGHRA and CDR2 YSYEKL. J lost 8 bases, V lost 1 base, and 6 bases had no gene match. This CDR3 comprises 14 residues. CDR3 DNA sequence: TGCGCCAGCAGCCAAGTTCAGGGGGCGGGAGGCTACACCTTC. Encoded protein: CASSQVQGAGGYTF.